This T cell receptor (beta chain) was identified during a study of cytomegalovirus exposure and HLA in healthy donors (dated by TCRdb to 2017 to 2019). Background for the entire study: In an earlier analysis of 587 of the donors, around 290 Gb of sequence data and some 100 million unique TCR beta sequences from approximately 180 million T cells were reported. Donor age, sex, ethnicity and CMV serostatus were compiled together with the repertoire data. Roughly five DR-DQ haplotypes were handled as single units for association and clustering, since linkage in the cohort was strong. An early release covering just under 650 HLA-typed donors comprised 300 to 350 gigabases of sequencing data and tens of millions of unique TCR sequences. Rather than using new phenotypic data, the later analysis identified candidate immune exposures from TCR beta sequences and from how often those sequences occurred across donors. Every repertoire in the discovery cohort had been generated on one and the same sequencing platform. The number of typed donors differed by locus: about 620-640 for A, B, C, DRB1 and DQB1; some 540 for DQA1; around 580 for DPA1; and roughly 450 for DPB1. The study combined high-throughput TCR immunosequencing, statistical association of individual TCRs with disease status, and machine learning to predict cytomegalovirus infection status. The genetic ancestry cluster associated with self-reported Caucasian donors included 81% of the 300 to 450 genotyped donors. Both class I and class II loci were covered by HLA typing, at four-digit resolution. Along with the roughly 670-subject first cohort, a separate validation cohort of 120 different subjects was used. In an earlier analysis of a few hundred of the donors, high-throughput TCR beta sequencing was used to judge whether each TCR beta V gene segment behaved as functional or pseudogenic. The study aimed to test whether signatures of past pathogen exposure could be identified by cataloging public T cell receptors. Among 398 genotyped donors of the cohort, an average of about 220,000 unique TCR beta nucleotide sequences was sequenced per donor, of which about 18% were non-productive. A later genetic analysis used genome-wide SNP genotypes for 398 of the 666 donors, treating that subset as a discovery cohort. Using immunosequencing, the study profiled T cell repertoires from 640 or so subjects and related those repertoires to cytomegalovirus serostatus. A later analysis re-examined previously published TCR beta repertoires from more than 650 donors and added high-resolution HLA genotyping to investigate patterns of TCR occurrence.

CDR1 is given as SEHNR and CDR2 as FQNEAQ, both from the germline V gene (reference sequence). The CDR3 runs 13 residues from the cysteine to the phenylalanine. The retained sequence is limited to the CDR3, 39 bases, with the frame set at the first base. V loses 1 base, J loses 6 bases, and the germline ends lie 10 bases apart. The method behind the library was the immunoSEQ multiplex PCR assay. For the multiplex PCR, a mixture combining 60 forward primers for TCR Vbeta segments and 13 reverse primers for TCR Jbeta segments was used. The CDR3 region of rearranged TCR beta genes was amplified from genomic DNA with a multiplex PCR assay. On the Illumina HiSeq System, the amplified TCR beta libraries were sequenced as 87-base-pair reads. The authors processed their data as follows. In a later analysis, around 80 million unique TCR beta chains were counted across the roughly 670 repertoires, and roughly 11 million of these chains were shared by at least two donors. Raw reads were error-corrected and collapsed into unique sequences with a nearest-neighbor algorithm that merged closely related sequences to remove PCR and sequencing errors. To assign V, D and J gene segments, CDR3 sequences were aligned to IMGT reference sequences. Each retained sequence needed at least a six-nucleotide match to both a V gene segment and a J gene segment. A rearrangement counted as productive if the CDR3 had no stop codons and remained in frame with V and J, and every other rearrangement counted as non-productive. CDR3 was defined by IMGT convention, running from the second conserved V-encoded cysteine to the conserved J-encoded phenylalanine. The earlier analysis of fewer than 700 of the donors excluded sequences that lacked an unambiguous match to a single V gene segment. An earlier analysis of some 610 of the donors called V segments functional above 56.7% productive rearrangements and segregating when the between-donor standard deviation exceeded 5%. To diagnose cytomegalovirus status from the catalog of TCR beta chain sequences, a statistical classification framework was built. In a later analysis, TCR nucleotide sequences were compared against IMGT/GENE-DB human TR gene sequences so that V and J genes could be assigned. A later analysis assigned CDR3 sequences and most-parsimonious VDJ recombination scenarios with the TCRdist pipeline. A later analysis defined each TCR beta chain by its CDR3 amino acid sequence plus V-gene family, and excluded reads lacking a unique V-gene family. In a later analysis, 450 to 600 highly shared, low-generation-probability nucleotide sequences were removed to address suspected cross-contamination and a sequencing artifact. In a later analysis, a clonal expansion index for each public chain was calculated from normalized within-repertoire ranks of inferred template counts. In a later analysis, generation probabilities were computed with a VDJ recombination model fitted to out-of-frame rearrangements, and the resulting probabilities were checked against IGoR. In a later analysis, TCR-TCR, TCR-HLA and TCR-CMV co-occurrence was scored with hypergeometric tests, and a repertoire-size bias correction was applied to TCR pairs. False discovery rates were estimated in a later analysis by permuting HLA or CMV assignments 20 times. A later analysis grouped co-occurring TCRs with DBSCAN, adding TCRdist sequence similarity when clustering within HLA-allele-positive subsets. Co-occurrence clustering excluded repertoires with fewer than 30,000 or more than 120,000 public chains, plus five with anomalous nucleotide sharing. Here the immuneACCESS table is served through TCRdb, limited to in-frame sequences with V and J called. Missing clones are a known gap in these copies; in checked studies unresolved V genes cover under half, and the rest lacks a known reason. D and trimming were read from the DNA, whereas the V and J calls and clone size are those reported in that table. For this sample there are roughly 100,000 clones; 75% to 85% appear just once. The ten top clones hold over 5% of the sample.

General conclusions and limits of the study: It was suggested by the authors that the approach could potentially be generalized to other disease states and immunological phenotypes. A group of highly shared sequence variants was considered likely to be a technical artifact of the sequencing pipeline. The classifier was reported to diagnose cytomegalovirus status with high specificity and sensitivity in both the original and validation cohorts. In a later analysis, about 16,000 TCR beta sequences were associated with specific HLA alleles at a false discovery rate of 0.05. In a later analysis, the rate of TCR association differed among HLA loci, with DRB1 alleles having the most associated TCRs and HLA-C alleles having the fewest. When HLA alleles, especially DR and DQ, strongly co-occurred, attributing TCR associations to individual alleles was difficult. HLA typing was unavailable for some donors at each locus, so association tests used only the typed subset. In vitro tests confirmed that a few of the cytomegalovirus-associated TCR beta chains recognize cytomegalovirus antigens. In a later analysis, most CMV-associated TCR beta chains were found to appear HLA-restricted, with HLA associations seemingly driven largely by CMV exposure. Linkage disequilibrium might explain the correlated functional status among segregating V segments, but an unknown experimental factor could not be excluded. Roughly uniform sequencing depth across donors was assumed in presence/absence analyses, although this assumption may not hold. The only immune exposure information available for the cohort was CMV serostatus. In an earlier analysis of roughly 560 of the donors, most TCR beta V segments were observed in productive rearrangements about 87% or about 30% of the time, broadly matching IMGT annotations. In a later analysis, several top co-occurrence clusters were reported to appear linked to parvovirus B19, influenza, CMV and Epstein-Barr virus. A later analysis found that HLA-associated TCR beta chains were more clonally expanded and had lower generation probabilities than equally common non-associated chains. A further reported finding was that TCR beta sequences accurately predicted the HLA-A and HLA-B alleles for most subjects in the first cohort. The earlier analysis of about 600 of the donors excluded 15 to 20 rarely observed V segments, including chromosome 9 orphons, because counts were too low. In this cohort, only TCR beta chains were sequenced, and detectable features were limited by the absence of alpha or paired-chain data. Compared with the approximately 600-donor mean, donors in an Asian-associated ancestry cluster had fewer N-insertions in productive TCRs, according to a later genetic analysis. Because the 87-base-pair reads could not distinguish some IMGT-functional V segments, including TRBV6-2 and TRBV6-3, those segments were excluded. Across donors, most TCR sequences were observed very rarely, whereas some public TCRs were present in many individuals. In the study, 150 to 200 TCR beta chains were listed as associated with cytomegalovirus. V-gene and J-gene trimming of TCR beta chains was associated with a missense DCLRE1C variant in a later genetic analysis, and the association was replicated in an independent cohort.

The cohort was made up of 500 to 850 healthy bone marrow donors. All cohort members were sampled while nominally healthy, although unrecorded immune exposures were likely present. The donor tested CMV seronegative and was one of the 352 seronegative cohort members. Every donor gave a peripheral blood sample, and the peripheral blood mononuclear cells from that sample were used for TCR beta sequencing. The Qiagen DNeasy Blood Extraction Kit was used to extract genomic DNA from the blood cell samples. Remarks on this clone: Its antigen is still unknown. Per-base quality was not reported, and no clone a single base away is much larger than it.

The specimen sequenced was PBMCs. The sequence was obtained from a man aged 18 to 29 in good health and CMV-seronegative. The V and J segments used are TRBV7-9 and TRBJ2-7; possibly the D gene is TRBD1, per 6 matching bases. The CDR3 reads CASSLDWGREQYF. DNA sequence: TGTGCCAGCAGCTTAGACTGGGGGCGCGAGCAGTACTTC.